Below are 11 T cell receptor beta chains sequenced from a single sample in a study of blood T cell repertoires in COVID-19. The protocol was immunoSEQ multiplex PCR, while the TCRdb copy is restricted to in-frame clones and leaves out a portion. The table has some 250,000 clones, roughly 88% seen once. The sequenced sample was peripheral blood. The receptor set was obtained from a woman in her twenties or thirties with acute or convalescent COVID-19.

The chain joins TRBV27 to TRBJ2-3; 9 bases are shared with TRBD1. V trimming: 5 bases; J trimming: 4 bases; junction bases outside the gene matches: 7. This CDR3 region has 15 residues. The germline V gene encodes CDR1 MNHEY and CDR2 SMNVEV (reference sequence). The CDR3 nucleotides are TGTGCCAGCAGTCTCTCGGGACAGGGCCCAGATACGCAGTATTTT. Translation gives CASSLSGQGPDTQYF.

V gene TRBV27 combines with J gene TRBJ2-3; maybe TRBD1 (6 bases). This CDR3 has 16 residues. The germline CDR1 and CDR2 sequences are MNHEY and SMNVEV (reference sequence). The ends were cut back, 4 bases at V and 2 bases at J, with 16 bases in the middle. CDR3 sequence (DNA): TGTGCCAGCAGTTATGGACAGCAAATAGCCACAGATACGCAGTATTTT. It specifies CASSYGQQIATDTQYF.

The chain joins TRBV3-1 (or the pseudogene TRBV3-2) to TRBJ2-7; 7 bases agree with TRBD1. The germline V gene has CDR1 LGHDT and CDR2 YNNKEL (reference sequence). The CDR3 covers 20 residues. V lost 0 bases and J lost 4; bases outside the gene matches: 21. As DNA, the CDR3 is TGTGCCAGCAGCCAAGACCGGGGCAACCGGGACAGACCCCTTAAGTACGAGCAGTACTTC. As protein: CASSQDRGNRDRPLKYEQYF.

J is TRBJ1-2 and V is TRBV11-2; 10 nucleotides align to TRBD1. The CDR3 loop spans 14 amino acids. V dropped 5 bases and J dropped 4; count of bases not matched to a gene: 4. Germline V CDR1 and CDR2: SGHAT, FQNNGV. CDR3 region: CASSHRTGGYGYTF. The CDR3, as DNA: TGTGCCAGCAGCCATAGGACAGGGGGCTATGGCTACACCTTC.

The CDR3 loop reads CASSPLAGVSETQYF. DNA of the CDR3: TGTGCCAGCAGCCCCCTAGCGGGAGTTTCGGAGACCCAGTACTTC. The chain has TRBV11-2 and TRBJ2-5, with 10 bases that match TRBD2. The CDR3 extends over 15 amino acids. Germline CDR1 SGHAT, CDR2 FQNNGV. With V trimmed by 5 bases and J by 5 bases, 8 bases remained unmatched.

The chain recombines TRBV29-1 with TRBJ2-7; unclear D gene. This CDR3 comprises 12 residues. Germline V CDR1 and CDR2: SQVTM, ANQGSEA. V gave up 4 bases and J gave up 3 bases, with 10 bases separating them. The CDR3 sequence: CSVVDWHYEQYF. In DNA form, the CDR3 reads TGCAGCGTTGTTGACTGGCACTACGAGCAGTACTTC.

This chain connects TRBV3-1 (or the pseudogene TRBV3-2) to TRBJ1-2, with D perhaps TRBD1 (6 bases). The V gene lost 0 bases and the J gene lost 3 bases, with 8 bases spanning the gap. Germline V gene lookup returns CDR1 LGHDT and CDR2 YNNKEL (reference sequence). The length of the CDR3 is 14 residues. The CDR3 DNA reads as TGTGCCAGCAGCCAAGATACAGGGCACTATGGCTACACCTTC. This encodes CASSQDTGHYGYTF.

The chain has TRBV4-2 and TRBJ2-7; D gene unclear. The V end was cut by 0 bases, the J end by 1 base, with 19 bases between. The CDR3 is 18 residues long. Looked up from germline, CDR1 is LGHNA and CDR2 is YNFKEQ. As DNA, the CDR3 is TGTGCCAGCAGCCAAGATGCCGCCGGTAGACAAAAATCCTACGAGCAGTACTTC. Its protein is CASSQDAAGRQKSYEQYF.

The chain has TRBV7-8 and TRBJ2-3, with D possibly matching TRBD1 (6 bases). The CDR3 is 15 amino acids. Trimming cost V 3 bases and J 4 bases, with 14 bases left between them. Per germline, CDR1 SGHVS and CDR2 FQNEAQ. This chain's CDR3 is CASSLGQSRADTQYF. CDR3 bases: TGTGCCAGCAGCTTGGGACAATCCCGTGCAGATACGCAGTATTTT.

The V call is TRBV6-5, the J call TRBJ2-7; 10 positions match TRBD1. This CDR3 is built from 15 residues. The J segment lost 2 bases and the V segment lost 7 bases, leaving 8 bases of the junction unmatched. The germline V gene has CDR1 MNHEY and CDR2 SVGAGI. The CDR3 loop reads CASTGRDRGTYEQYF. As DNA, the CDR3 is TGTGCCAGCACCGGGCGGGACAGGGGCACCTACGAGCAGTACTTC.

This sequence joins TRBV4-2 and TRBJ2-7, with D tentatively TRBD1 (6 bases). Germline V gene data show CDR1 as LGHNA and CDR2 as YNFKEQ. The CDR3 length is 14 residues. Trimming removed 4 bases at V and 7 bases at J, with 17 bases between. The CDR3 DNA is TGTGCCAGCAGCCTTGGGGACACCGAGGGGGAGCAGTACTTC. Its protein is CASSLGDTEGEQYF.